These 2 T cell receptor beta chains were sequenced from one sample in a study of naive and memory T cell subsets. Both TRBC1 and TRBC2 were covered by a beta constant-region primer of two equimolar oligonucleotides. Ligated cDNA was amplified by four rounds of PCR with nested alpha and beta constant-region primers and SP2. One entry per CDR3 protein, called by TCRdb with MiXCR from the UMI-ligation and nested PCR reads. Of tens of thousands of distinct CDR3 sequences in the sample, 7% to 9% were seen once. Sequenced input: central memory CD8+ T cells from blood. The receptors stem from a human donor in good health.

The sample holds many counts of this clonotype. The chain links TRBV6-5 to TRBJ2-7; no definite D call. CDR3 length: 13 residues. The V end was cut by 5 bases, the J end by 3 bases, with 11 bases between. Germline values: CDR1 MNHEY, CDR2 SVGAGI. The CDR3 sequence: CASSPGPDYEQYF. DNA of the CDR3: TGTGCCAGCAGTCCCGGGCCTGACTACGAGCAGTACTTC.

V is TRBV28 and J is TRBJ2-2; D gene unclear. V lost 4 bases and J lost 1, with 13 bases in between. This CDR3 comprises 16 residues. The germline V gene has CDR1 MDHEN and CDR2 SYDVKM. The chain's CDR3 is CASSSLSLRNTGELFF. The CDR3 coding sequence is TGTGCCAGCAGTTCCCTAAGCCTGAGGAACACCGGGGAGCTGTTTTTT.